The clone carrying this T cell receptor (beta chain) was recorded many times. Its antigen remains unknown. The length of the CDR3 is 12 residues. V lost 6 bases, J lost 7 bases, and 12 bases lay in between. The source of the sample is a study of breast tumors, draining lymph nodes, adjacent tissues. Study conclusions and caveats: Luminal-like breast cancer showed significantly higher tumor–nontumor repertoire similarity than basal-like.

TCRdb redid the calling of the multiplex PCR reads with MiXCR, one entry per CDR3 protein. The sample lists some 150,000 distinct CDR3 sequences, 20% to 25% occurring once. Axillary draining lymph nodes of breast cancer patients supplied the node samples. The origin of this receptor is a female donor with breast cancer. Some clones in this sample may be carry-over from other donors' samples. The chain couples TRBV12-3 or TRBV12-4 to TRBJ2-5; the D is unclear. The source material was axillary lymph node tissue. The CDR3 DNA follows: TGTGCCAGCAGCTTCCGACGGGCGACCCAGTACTTC. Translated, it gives CASSFRRATQYF.